Listed below are T cell receptor beta chains from one sample, sequenced in a study of T cells after posttransplantation cyclophosphamide. Clones were read by immunoSEQ multiplex PCR, and TCRdb kept only the in-frame ones, dropping some. This sample comprises just under 7,500 clones, none seen once only. Here the sequenced sample was PBMCs, taken after allogeneic stem cell transplant with posttransplant cyclophosphamide. All receptors come from a male patient in his fifties or sixties who received an allogeneic stem cell transplant from an unrelated donor, was CMV-positive, and had acute GVHD only. Some T cells may arise from the graft donor. Both conserved end residues are part of each CDR3. D genes are given only for firm matches. Clone size appears in some rows only: once, few, many, or a class for an expanded clone.

CDR3nt	CDR3aa	j_gene	v_gene	d_gene	abundance
TGTGCCAGCAGCTTAGAGGGAGGAGGCGGGGAGCTGTTTTTT	CASSLEGGGGELFF	TRBJ2-2	TRBV7-3	-	many
TGTGCCAGCAGCCCCGACAGTGATAATTCACCCCTCCACTTT	CASSPDSDNSPLHF	TRBJ1-6	TRBV7-9	-	many
TGCGCCAGCAGCCTCGGGACTAGCGGACGCAATGAGCAGTTCTTC	CASSLGTSGRNEQFF	TRBJ2-1	TRBV5-1	TRBD2	many
TGTGCCAGCAGCCAGGGACTAGCGGTCTCCTACGAGCAGTACTTC	CASSQGLAVSYEQYF	TRBJ2-7	TRBV14	TRBD2	many
TGTGCCAGCAGCTTGCGGGGTACTTATAGCAATCAGCCCCAGCATTTT	CASSLRGTYSNQPQHF	TRBJ1-5	TRBV5-6	-	many
TGCGCCAGCAGCCGAGGGCTGTCTGGAGTTAAAGGCACCGGGGAGCTGTTTTTT	CASSRGLSGVKGTGELFF	TRBJ2-2	TRBV4-3	-	few
TGCGCCAGCAGCTTGGATGAAGCTCGTGAAGCTCTCTTT	CASSLDEAREALF	TRBJ1-1	TRBV5-1	-	-
TGTGCCAGCAGCTTAGGGGTCCTAGCCCAGCATTTT	CASSLGVLAQHF	TRBJ1-5	TRBV7-8	-	few
TGCGCCAGCAGCTTGGCCGGGGGGAGTTACGAGCAGTACTTC	CASSLAGGSYEQYF	TRBJ2-7	TRBV5-1	TRBD2	few
TGTGCCAGCAGGCCACAGGGGGCAACAGATACGCAGTATTTT	CASRPQGATDTQYF	TRBJ2-3	TRBV14	TRBD1	many
TGCAGCGTCGTCTTGAGGGGGCGAGTCTACAATGAGCAGTTCTTC	CSVVLRGRVYNEQFF	TRBJ2-1	TRBV29-1	TRBD1	-